This TCR beta chain was captured by sequencing in a study of cytomegalovirus exposure and HLA in healthy donors. Study overall: An earlier analysis identified approximately 120 million unique TCR beta sequences in 150 million to 200 million T cells. The study, taken as a whole, reports: One later analysis reportedly identified an Asian-associated ancestry cluster that showed fewer N-insertions than the roughly 600-donor mean.

Worth noting for this clone: Its antigen remains unknown.

The CDR3 spans 13 residues. Germline values: CDR1 SGHTA, CDR2 FQGNSA. The junction had 7 bases not matched to a gene; V was cut back by 5 bases and J by 7 bases. PCR primers comprised 60 Vbeta and 13 Jbeta primers. The method was immunoSEQ multiplex PCR; TCRdb's version includes in-frame clones alone and lacks a portion of them. The sample consists of 110,000 to 150,000 clones, approximately 78% of them appearing once. While unrecorded immune exposures were likely, the donors were nominally healthy when sampled. The sequence came from a man younger than 35 in good health and CMV-seropositive. This chain links TRBV7-2 with TRBJ2-7; 8 bases agree with TRBD1. The sequencing input was PBMCs. The CDR3 region has the DNA TGTGCCAGCAGCCAACGACAGGGGTATGAGCAGTACTTC. Its translation: CASSQRQGYEQYF.